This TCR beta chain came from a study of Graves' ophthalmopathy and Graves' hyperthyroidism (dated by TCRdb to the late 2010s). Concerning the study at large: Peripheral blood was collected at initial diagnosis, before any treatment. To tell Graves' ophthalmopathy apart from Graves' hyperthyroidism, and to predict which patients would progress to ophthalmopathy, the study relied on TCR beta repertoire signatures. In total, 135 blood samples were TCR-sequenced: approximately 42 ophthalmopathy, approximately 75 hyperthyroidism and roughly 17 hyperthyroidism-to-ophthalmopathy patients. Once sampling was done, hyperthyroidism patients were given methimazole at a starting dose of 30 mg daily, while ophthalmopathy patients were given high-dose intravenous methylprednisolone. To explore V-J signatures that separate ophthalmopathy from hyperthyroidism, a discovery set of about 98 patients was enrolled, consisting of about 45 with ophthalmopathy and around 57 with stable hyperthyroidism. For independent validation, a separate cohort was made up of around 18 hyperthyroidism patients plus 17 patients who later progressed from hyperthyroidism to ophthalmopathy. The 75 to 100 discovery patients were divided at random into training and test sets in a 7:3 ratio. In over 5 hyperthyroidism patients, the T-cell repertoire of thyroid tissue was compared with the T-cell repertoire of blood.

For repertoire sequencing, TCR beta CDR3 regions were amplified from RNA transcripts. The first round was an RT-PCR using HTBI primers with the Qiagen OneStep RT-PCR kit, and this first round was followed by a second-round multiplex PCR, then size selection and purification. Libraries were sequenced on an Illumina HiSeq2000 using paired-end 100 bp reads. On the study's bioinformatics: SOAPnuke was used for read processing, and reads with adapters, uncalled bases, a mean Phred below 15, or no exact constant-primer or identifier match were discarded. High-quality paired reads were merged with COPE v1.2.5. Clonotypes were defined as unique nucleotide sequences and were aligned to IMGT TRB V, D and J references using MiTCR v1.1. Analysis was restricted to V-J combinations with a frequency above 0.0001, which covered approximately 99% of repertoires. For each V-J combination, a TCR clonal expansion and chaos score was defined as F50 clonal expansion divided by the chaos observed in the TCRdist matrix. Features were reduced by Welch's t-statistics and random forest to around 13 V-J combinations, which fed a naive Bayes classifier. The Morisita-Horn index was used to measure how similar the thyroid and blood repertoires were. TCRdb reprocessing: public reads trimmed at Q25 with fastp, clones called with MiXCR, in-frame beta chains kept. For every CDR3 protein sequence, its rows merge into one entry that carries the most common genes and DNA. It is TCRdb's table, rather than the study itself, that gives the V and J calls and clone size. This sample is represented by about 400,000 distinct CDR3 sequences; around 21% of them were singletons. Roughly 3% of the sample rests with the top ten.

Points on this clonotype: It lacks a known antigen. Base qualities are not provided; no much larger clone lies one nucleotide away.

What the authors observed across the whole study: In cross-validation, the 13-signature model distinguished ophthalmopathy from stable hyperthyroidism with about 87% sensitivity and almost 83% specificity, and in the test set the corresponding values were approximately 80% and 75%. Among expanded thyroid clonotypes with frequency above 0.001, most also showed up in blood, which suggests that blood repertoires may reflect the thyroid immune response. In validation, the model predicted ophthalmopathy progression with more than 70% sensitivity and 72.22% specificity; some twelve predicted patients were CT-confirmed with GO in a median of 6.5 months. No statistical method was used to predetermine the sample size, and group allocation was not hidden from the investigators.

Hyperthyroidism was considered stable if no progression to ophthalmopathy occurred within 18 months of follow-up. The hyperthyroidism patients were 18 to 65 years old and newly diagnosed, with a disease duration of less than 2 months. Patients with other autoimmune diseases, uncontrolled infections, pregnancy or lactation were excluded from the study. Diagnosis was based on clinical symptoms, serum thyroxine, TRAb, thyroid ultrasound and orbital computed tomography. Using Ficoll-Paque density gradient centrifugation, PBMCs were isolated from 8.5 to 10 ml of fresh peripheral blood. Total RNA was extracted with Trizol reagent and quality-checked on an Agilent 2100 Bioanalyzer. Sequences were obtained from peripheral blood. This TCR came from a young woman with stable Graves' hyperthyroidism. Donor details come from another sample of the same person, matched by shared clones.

DNA sequence: TGTGCCAGCAGTTATAGTCTCATCACCTATGGCTACACCTTC. Its coded protein is CASSYSLITYGYTF. The chain couples TRBV6-2 or TRBV6-3 to TRBJ1-2; no D gene is confidently identified. V and J are truncated by 3 bases and 4 bases respectively, leaving an intervening sequence of 12 bases. Inclusive of the bounding cysteine and phenylalanine, the CDR3 is 14 residues long. Here the CDR3 DNA is all that survives: 42 bases in frame from base 1. In the germline V gene, CDR1 corresponds to MNHEY and CDR2 to SVGEGT.